Following are 24 T cell receptor beta chains from one sample sequenced in a study of blood T cell repertoires in COVID-19. TCRdb's copy holds only in-frame clones and misses some; the assay was immunoSEQ multiplex PCR. The table records 250,000 to 400,000 clones, more than 70% of them present only once. The sequenced sample was peripheral blood. These receptors were obtained from a woman aged 30 to 39 with COVID-19, enrolled during active disease.

The chain joins TRBV5-1 to TRBJ2-1, with 11 bases identical to TRBD2. V lost 3 bases to trimming and J lost 8 bases; unmatched junction nucleotides: 7. The germline CDR1 and CDR2 sequences are SGHRS and YFSETQ. This CDR3 comprises 15 residues. CDR3 loop: CASSYPTSGAHEQFF. The CDR3 coding sequence is TGCGCCAGCAGCTATCCGACTAGCGGGGCGCATGAGCAGTTCTTC.

This clone was counted between two and nine times. The V gene is TRBV11-3, the J gene TRBJ2-5; 14 bases agree with TRBD2. The CDR3 loop spans 16 amino acids. V dropped 2 bases and J dropped 4; count of bases not matched to a gene: 3. From germline, CDR1 is SGHNT and CDR2 YENEEA. The CDR3 DNA sequence: TGTGCCAGCAGCTTACAAGGACTAGCGGGGGGAGAGACCCAGTACTTC. Its translation: CASSLQGLAGGETQYF.

The chain joins TRBV5-8 to TRBJ2-7; D may be TRBD2 (5 bases). With 5 bases removed from V and 7 bases from J, the gap between germline ends came to 13 bases. The CDR3 extends over 12 amino acids. Germline V gives CDR1 SGHTS, CDR2 YDEGEE. CDR3 region: CASRTTGLEQYV. The CDR3 nucleotides are TGTGCCAGCAGGACTACTGGGCTTGAGCAGTACGTC.

V gene TRBV18 combines with J gene TRBJ1-4, with D uncertain. V lost 2 bases and J 5 bases, leaving 9 bases between the germline ends. CDR1 KGHSH and CDR2 LQKENI come from the germline V gene. The CDR3 is 14 residues long. The CDR3 DNA reads as TGTGCCAGCTCACCAGGGAGTCGGAATGAAAAACTGTTTTTT. Translated: CASSPGSRNEKLFF.

CDR3 coding DNA: TGTGCCAGCAGTTTATCGGTTGGCAGCAATCAGCCCCAGCATTTT. It specifies CASSLSVGSNQPQHF. The chain links TRBV27 to TRBJ1-5; the D is unclear. Trimming left V 0 bases short and J 1 base short, with 7 bases between. The CDR3 has 15 residues. Germline values: CDR1 MNHEY, CDR2 SMNVEV (reference sequence).

V and J are TRBV7-9 and TRBJ1-1; 8 bases agree with TRBD1. The V and J ends lost 5 bases and 1 base, in that order; junction bases with no gene match: 6. Per germline, CDR1 SEHNR and CDR2 FQNEAQ (reference sequence). The CDR3 runs 15 residues. The CDR3: CASSPLTGANTEAFF. The CDR3 coding sequence is TGTGCCAGCAGCCCACTGACAGGGGCGAACACTGAAGCTTTCTTT.

The J gene is TRBJ2-5, the V gene TRBV5-5, with D possibly matching TRBD1 (6 bases). Trimming shortened V by 7 bases and J by 3 bases, and 16 bases separated the two germline ends. This CDR3 contains 14 residues. Germline V gene data show CDR1 as SGHKS and CDR2 as YYEKEE (reference sequence). CDR3 DNA: TGTGCCAGCTTCCAAACAGGGATGGAAGAGACCCAGTACTTC. Its translation is CASFQTGMEETQYF.

This clone was seen once. The genes are TRBV11-3 and TRBJ2-7, with 10 bases identical to TRBD1. Germline V gene lookup returns CDR1 SGHNT and CDR2 YENEEA. The CDR3 extends over 14 amino acids. The V gene end was trimmed by 7 bases and the J gene end by 7 bases; junction bases not matched to a gene: 10. Here the CDR3 reads CASTPRDRGGEQYF. The DNA for the CDR3 is TGTGCCAGCACCCCGAGGGACAGGGGTGGGGAGCAGTACTTC.

The chain carries TRBV27 and TRBJ2-1; D unresolved. Trimming cost V 1 base and J 2 bases, with 12 bases left between them. This CDR3 comprises 16 residues. Germline CDR1 is MNHEY and CDR2 is SMNVEV (reference sequence). The CDR3 nucleotides are TGTGCCAGCAGTTTATTGACTGGCTTAACCTACAATGAGCAGTTCTTC. Protein sequence: CASSLLTGLTYNEQFF.

Ten or more counts support this clone. V and J are TRBV3-1 (or the pseudogene TRBV3-2) and TRBJ1-1, with a weak D call TRBD1 (5 bases). The CDR3 sequence is 14 residues long. The germline gives CDR1 LGHDT, CDR2 YNNKEL (reference sequence). V shed 0 bases and J shed 1 base, with 6 bases lying between them. The CDR3 here is CASSQETENTEAFF. CDR3 nucleotide sequence: TGTGCCAGCAGCCAAGAGACAGAGAACACTGAAGCTTTCTTT.

The V gene is TRBV2, the J gene TRBJ2-1; a possible D gene is TRBD1 (6 bases). This CDR3 has 13 residues. Deletions cut 9 bases from V and 12 bases from J, with 21 bases between. Germline CDR1 and CDR2: SNHLY and FYNNEI. The CDR3 nucleotides read TGTGCCAGTAAGACAGGATTCCTCCCATGGCAGTTCTTC. The encoded protein is CASKTGFLPWQFF. Drawing the rest from reference TRBV2 and TRBJ2-1, the complete variable domain is EPEVTQTPSHQVTQMGQEVILRCVPISNHLYFYWYRQILGQKVEFLVSFYNNEISEKSEIFDDQFSVERPDGSNFTLKIRSTKLEDSAMYFCASKTGFLPWQFFGPGTRLTVL.

The V and J genes are TRBV10-3 and TRBJ2-1; D gene ambiguous. The CDR3 is 13 residues long. V was pared by 2 bases and J by 9 bases, with 11 bases between. Per germline, CDR1 ENHRY and CDR2 SYGVKD. CDR3 coding DNA: TGTGCCATCAGTGAGCCTTACTCTAGTGAGCAGTTCTTC. Its protein is CAISEPYSSEQFF.

The gene calls are TRBV18 and TRBJ1-5; 7 bases align to TRBD1. Trimming at V came to 4 bases and at J to 6 bases, leaving 6 bases not matched to a gene. Germline CDR1 KGHSH, CDR2 LQKENI. This CDR3 region has 14 residues. The CDR3 sequence is CASSLDRDGQPQHF. CDR3 bases: TGTGCCAGCTCACTCGACAGGGATGGTCAGCCCCAGCATTTT.

This chain uses TRBV7-8 with TRBJ1-3; D remains unclear. Germline V gene sequence: CDR1 SGHVS, CDR2 FQNEAQ. CDR3 length: 12 amino acids. Trimming pared 7 bases from V and 8 bases from J, leaving 12 bases between. The CDR3 reads CASTLFGDTIYF. Here the CDR3 DNA reads TGTGCCAGCACCCTTTTCGGTGACACCATATATTTT.

This chain connects TRBV2 to TRBJ2-3; the match to TRBD2 covers 14 bases. This CDR3 is 16 amino acids long. CDR1 and CDR2 (germline): SNHLY, FYNNEI. The trim removed 2 bases at V and 8 bases at J, leaving 6 bases unmatched. The CDR3 sequence is CASSETRTSGGFTQYF. As DNA, the CDR3 is TGTGCCAGCAGTGAAACAAGGACTAGCGGGGGGTTTACGCAGTATTTT. The whole variable domain, remainder taken from reference TRBV2 and TRBJ2-3, is EPEVTQTPSHQVTQMGQEVILRCVPISNHLYFYWYRQILGQKVEFLVSFYNNEISEKSEIFDDQFSVERPDGSNFTLKIRSTKLEDSAMYFCASSETRTSGGFTQYFGPGTRLTVL.

This clone was counted once. The chain has TRBV5-1 and TRBJ1-1; D may be TRBD1 (5 bases). Germline loops: CDR1 SGHRS, CDR2 YFSETQ. Trimming removed 2 bases from V and 4 bases from J, with 15 bases in between. This CDR3 has 15 amino acids. CDR3 protein: CASSLTTGASTEAFF. The CDR3 bases are TGCGCCAGCAGCTTAACAACAGGTGCTTCCACTGAAGCTTTCTTT. Drawing the rest from reference TRBV5-1 and TRBJ1-1, the complete variable domain is KAGVTQTPRYLIKTRGQQVTLSCSPISGHRSVSWYQQTPGQGLQFLFEYFSETQRNKGNFPGRFSGRQFSNSRSEMNVSTLELGDSALYLCASSLTTGASTEAFFGQGTRLTVV.

This clone has a handful of counts. V usage is TRBV6-2 or TRBV6-3 and J usage is TRBJ1-1, with D uncertain. This CDR3 comprises 13 residues. Germline lookup yields CDR1 MNHEY and CDR2 SVGEGT. V was pared by 2 bases and J by 3 bases, with 7 bases between. The CDR3 here is CASSYRRDTEAFF. DNA of the CDR3: TGTGCCAGCAGTTACAGGCGGGACACTGAAGCTTTCTTT.

This clone came up a few times. This chain links TRBV10-3 with TRBJ1-6; TRBD1 matches at 9 bases. The CDR3 length is 14 residues. Germline loops: CDR1 ENHRY, CDR2 SYGVKD. V shed 3 bases, J shed 10 bases, and the junction held 4 bases outside the gene matches. CDR3 amino acids: CAISDNRGQSPLHF. CDR3 in DNA: TGTGCCATCAGTGATAACAGGGGGCAATCACCCCTCCACTTT.

The chain employs TRBV27 and TRBJ1-1; D not resolved. The ends were cut back, 6 bases at V and 10 bases at J, with 18 bases in the middle. The CDR3 has 13 residues. Germline V gives CDR1 MNHEY, CDR2 SMNVEV (reference sequence). The CDR3 protein is CASSRDEWNLAFF. CDR3 DNA sequence: TGTGCCAGCAGCCGGGATGAGTGGAATTTAGCTTTCTTT.

The chain links TRBV2 to TRBJ2-1; 9 bases agree with TRBD2. Germline values: CDR1 SNHLY, CDR2 FYNNEI. V trimming: 7 bases; J trimming: 8 bases; junction bases outside the gene matches: 9. The CDR3 has 14 amino acids. The DNA for the CDR3 is TGTGCCAGCACCCGCCTAGCGGGATGGGATGAGCAGTTCTTC. Protein product: CASTRLAGWDEQFF.

This clone was detected once. V and J are TRBV4-1 and TRBJ1-2; D perhaps matches TRBD1 (5 bases). This CDR3 spans 15 amino acids. CDR1 and CDR2 from the germline V gene are MGHRA and YSYEKL. V lost 5 bases and J 6 bases, leaving 19 bases between the germline ends. CDR3 sequence reads: CASSLTTDSVHGYTF. In nucleotides, the CDR3 is TGCGCCAGCAGCTTGACAACCGACAGTGTACATGGCTACACCTTC.

This chain joins TRBV7-8 and TRBJ1-2, with 9 bases that match TRBD1. The CDR3 spans 14 residues. Per the germline V gene, CDR1 is SGHVS and CDR2 is FQNEAQ. Trimming took 5 bases from V and 4 from J; bases not matched to a gene: 5. The CDR3 coding sequence is TGTGCCAGCAGCCCAACAGGGGGCGTCTATGGCTACACCTTC. Protein sequence: CASSPTGGVYGYTF.

V is TRBV28 and J is TRBJ1-4; 9 nucleotides agree with TRBD1. CDR1 is MDHEN and CDR2 is SYDVKM in the germline V gene. With 4 bases clipped from V and 8 bases from J, the junction kept 2 bases outside the gene matches. The CDR3 totals 13 residues. The CDR3 region is CASSYRGREKLFF. The CDR3 coding sequence is TGTGCCAGCAGTTACAGGGGGCGGGAAAAACTGTTTTTT.

The chain employs TRBV4-3 and TRBJ2-7; a weak D match, TRBD2 (5 bases). The CDR3 sequence is 14 residues long. Germline CDR1 is LGHNA and CDR2 is YSLEER. With 2 bases removed from V and 4 bases from J, the gap between germline ends came to 12 bases. The CDR3 sequence is CASSQTEGRYEQYF. The CDR3 DNA reads TGCGCCAGCAGCCAAACAGAGGGAAGGTACGAGCAGTACTTC.